Listed below are T cell receptor beta chains from one sample, sequenced in a study of blood T cell repertoires in COVID-19. Here immunoSEQ multiplex PCR was the method, and the copy in TCRdb shows in-frame clones only, minus some. This sample has some 25,000 clones; about 90% occur once, and the top ten carry over 30%. The sequencing sample was made of peripheral blood. Receptors were obtained from a man in his 70s with active COVID-19. Both conserved end residues are part of each CDR3. D genes are given only for firm matches. The listing skips clone size in some rows; elsewhere it reads once, few, many or a size class.

j_call v_call clone_size d_call cdr3_aa cdr3_nt
TRBJ2-2 TRBV3-1/TRBV3-2 - TRBD2 CASSLGTSGTNTGELFF TGTGCCAGCAGCCTCGGGACTAGCGGGACGAACACCGGGGAGCTGTTTTTT
TRBJ2-5 TRBV18 - TRBD1 CASSTGTGSQETQYF TGTGCCAGCTCAACCGGGACAGGGAGCCAAGAGACCCAGTACTTC
TRBJ1-2 TRBV9 - TRBD1 CASSTDRDYGYTF TGTGCCAGCAGCACCGACAGGGACTATGGCTACACCTTC
TRBJ2-2 TRBV18 - TRBD2 CASSPKGTSGSAGELFF TGTGCCAGCTCACCAAAGGGGACTAGCGGGAGTGCCGGGGAGCTGTTTTTT
TRBJ2-1 TRBV24-1 - TRBD2 CATSDPLAGSYNEQFF TGTGCCACCAGTGACCCACTAGCGGGATCCTACAATGAGCAGTTCTTC
TRBJ2-7 TRBV7-8 - TRBD1 CASSLTGTVYEQYF TGTGCCAGCAGCTTAACCGGGACAGTTTACGAGCAGTACTTC
TRBJ1-2 TRBV6-5 - - CASSPRQKANYGYTF TGTGCCAGCAGTCCCAGACAGAAAGCTAACTATGGCTACACCTTC
TRBJ2-5 TRBV28 - TRBD2 CASSLFTSGVQETQYF TGTGCCAGCAGTTTATTTACTAGCGGGGTCCAAGAGACCCAGTACTTC
TRBJ1-4 TRBV15 - TRBD1 CATSRGTGLEKLFF TGTGCCACCAGCAGAGGGACAGGGCTTGAAAAACTGTTTTTT
TRBJ2-7 TRBV2 - TRBD2 CASSDPGGTVNEQYF TGTGCCAGCAGTGATCCGGGAGGGACGGTGAATGAGCAGTACTTC
TRBJ2-7 TRBV1 - - CTSSQDLGDRGSYEQYF TGCACCAGCAGCCAAGATCTGGGGGACAGGGGCTCCTACGAGCAGTACTTC
TRBJ2-5 TRBV18 - - CASSLSGRRETQYF TGTGCCAGCTCACTGAGCGGTAGGCGGGAGACCCAGTACTTC
TRBJ2-7 TRBV27 - - CASSPAGTSSYEQYF TGTGCCAGCAGTCCTGCCGGGACATCCTCCTACGAGCAGTACTTC
TRBJ1-1 TRBV14 few - CASSPQTVVKTAAFF TGTGCCAGCAGCCCTCAGACAGTGGTAAAAACGGCGGCTTTCTTT
TRBJ2-5 TRBV18 - - CASSPPRGRGQETQYF TGTGCCAGCTCACCACCGAGGGGAAGGGGGCAAGAGACCCAGTACTTC
TRBJ2-6 TRBV5-3 - - CARSFSQGLPGANVLTF TGTGCCAGAAGCTTTAGTCAGGGGCTCCCTGGGGCCAACGTCCTGACTTTC
TRBJ2-7 TRBV7-9 - - CASRLSLGRTTYEQYF TGTGCCAGCAGGTTATCCCTGGGCAGAACGACCTACGAGCAGTACTTC
TRBJ2-7 TRBV19 few TRBD1 CASNTRTGVEQYF TGTGCCAGTAATACTAGGACAGGGGTTGAGCAGTACTTC
TRBJ2-3 TRBV5-1 - - CASRLLARHPPDTQYF TGCGCCAGCAGGCTTCTAGCGCGTCACCCCCCAGATACGCAGTATTTT
TRBJ2-3 TRBV9 - TRBD2 CASSQGLATDTQYF TGTGCCAGCAGCCAGGGACTAGCGACAGATACGCAGTATTTT
TRBJ2-1 TRBV4-1 - TRBD1 CASSQEAVLGQGLFF TGCGCCAGCAGCCAAGAAGCAGTTTTGGGACAGGGTCTGTTCTTC
TRBJ1-3 TRBV5-4 few - CASSSGVSGNTIYF TGTGCCAGCAGCTCAGGGGTCTCTGGAAACACCATATATTTT
TRBJ2-7 TRBV6-5 - - CASSYSPGSSYEQYF TGTGCCAGCAGTTACTCCCCGGGAAGTTCCTACGAGCAGTACTTC
TRBJ2-1 TRBV7-9 - - CASRNRTEIVNEQFF TGTGCCAGCAGAAACAGGACCGAAATAGTAAATGAGCAGTTCTTC
TRBJ2-3 TRBV24-1 - - CATSPPSGTDTQYF TGTGCCACCAGCCCCCCGTCGGGCACAGATACGCAGTATTTT
TRBJ2-5 TRBV11-3 - TRBD2 CASSSSGGSQETQYF TGTGCCAGCAGCTCTAGCGGGGGGTCCCAAGAGACCCAGTACTTC
TRBJ2-7 TRBV28 - TRBD2 CASRSTSGQYEQYF TGTGCCAGCAGATCGACTAGCGGGCAATACGAGCAGTACTTC
TRBJ1-2 TRBV15 - TRBD1 CATSRSGTGSRHHGYTF TGTGCCACCAGCAGGTCCGGGACAGGGTCGCGTCATCACGGCTACACCTTC
TRBJ2-7 TRBV15 - - CATSRAQGTQYF TGTGCCACCAGCAGAGCCCAGGGGACGCAGTACTTC
TRBJ2-7 TRBV6-2/TRBV6-3 - TRBD1 CASSYWPGQGGYEQYF TGTGCCAGCAGTTACTGGCCGGGACAGGGAGGCTACGAGCAGTACTTC
TRBJ1-6 TRBV30 - - CAWSVQVYNSPLHF TGTGCCTGGAGTGTACAAGTTTATAATTCACCCCTCCACTTT
TRBJ1-6 TRBV28 - - CASSFFQAPSPLHF TGTGCCAGCAGTTTTTTTCAGGCCCCTTCACCCCTCCACTTT
TRBJ2-2 TRBV5-1 - TRBD2 CASSRRVASGPGELFF TGCGCCAGCAGCCGCCGGGTGGCTAGCGGTCCCGGGGAGCTGTTTTTT
TRBJ1-5 TRBV19 - TRBD1 CASSTDRGFYSNQPQHF TGTGCCAGTAGTACCGACAGGGGGTTTTATAGCAATCAGCCCCAGCATTTT
TRBJ1-2 TRBV28 - TRBD1 CASNRGGSYGYTF TGTGCCAGCAACCGAGGGGGCAGCTATGGCTACACCTTC
TRBJ2-5 TRBV5-6 - - CASSSLLQTQYF TGTGCCAGCAGCTCACTCTTGCAGACCCAGTACTTC
TRBJ2-3 TRBV5-4 - TRBD2 CASSLGGGLAGGYGDTQYF TGTGCCAGCAGCTTGGGAGGAGGACTAGCGGGAGGGTATGGAGATACGCAGTATTTT
TRBJ2-7 TRBV29-1 - TRBD1 CSASQGVLYEQYF TGCAGCGCGTCGCAGGGGGTACTCTACGAGCAGTACTTC
TRBJ2-7 TRBV28 - - CASSLDSHLEQYF TGTGCCAGCAGTTTGGACAGCCACCTCGAGCAGTACTTC
TRBJ1-6 TRBV2 - TRBD1 CASSKQGAGNSPLHF TGTGCCAGCAGTAAACAGGGGGCTGGCAATTCACCCCTCCACTTT
TRBJ2-7 TRBV6-2/TRBV6-3 - - CASSYWGLGPGMSYEQYF TGTGCCAGCAGTTACTGGGGTCTTGGGCCAGGGATGTCCTACGAGCAGTACTTC
TRBJ2-3 TRBV27 - - CASSPLAYTDTQYF TGTGCCAGCAGTCCTCTAGCCTACACAGATACGCAGTATTTT
TRBJ2-1 TRBV7-8 - TRBD2 CASSSSGLSYNEQFF TGTGCCAGCAGCTCTAGCGGCCTCTCCTACAATGAGCAGTTCTTC
TRBJ2-2 TRBV2 - TRBD2 CASSVSGRIGGELFF TGTGCCAGCAGTGTTAGCGGGAGGATAGGCGGGGAGCTGTTTTTT
TRBJ2-5 TRBV5-8 - - CASSLWPAGTETQYF TGTGCCAGCAGCTTGTGGCCCGCGGGGACAGAGACCCAGTACTTC
TRBJ2-2 TRBV5-6 once - CASSLDWASGELFF TGTGCCAGCAGCTTGGATTGGGCCAGCGGGGAGCTGTTTTTT
TRBJ2-1 TRBV9 few - CASSLPHEGIYNEQFF TGTGCCAGCAGCCTCCCCCATGAGGGTATTTACAATGAGCAGTTCTTC
TRBJ1-6 TRBV18 once - CASSPIDSPLHF TGTGCCAGCTCACCTATCGATTCACCCCTCCACTTT